This T cell receptor beta chain was identified during a study of shared clonotypes between healthy human individuals (dated by TCRdb to about 2020). Looking at the study overall: The cohort included three men and a couple of women between 18 and 49 years of age. Per donor, three plates each were used for CD4 naive and CD4 memory, two for CD8 naive, and one for CD8 memory. Blood TCR repertoires of several healthy adults were deeply sequenced to estimate repertoire size and the extent of clonotype sharing between individuals. To increase sequencing depth and limit assay-specific biases, TCR repertoire library preparation and sequencing were carried out by different laboratories using diverse techniques. Each donor's leukapheresis produced roughly between about 0.9 and 9.5 billion PBMCs.

From the cysteine up to the phenylalanine, the CDR3 has a length of 15 residues. Of the read, only the CDR3 DNA is kept; its 45 bases are in frame from base 1. V and J are truncated by 5 bases and 4 bases respectively, leaving an intervening sequence of 17 bases. Per the germline V gene (reference sequence), MNHEY is the CDR1 and SMNVEV is the CDR2. CD8 naive samples were obtained by positive selection for CCR7 among CD45RO-negative cells, yielding a CD45RA+CCR7+ population from which TemRA cells were excluded. The donors were healthy, HIV-negative adults with no recently reported acute infections or vaccinations. Every donor was a Caucasian adult living in Nashville, Tennessee, USA. Blood was obtained by leukapheresis, after which PBMCs were separated by Ficoll-Histopaque density gradient centrifugation and cryopreserved in liquid nitrogen vapor phase. Purity and quantity of every magnetically sorted T cell population were checked by analytical flow cytometry. From each sorted fraction, genomic DNA was isolated and quantified by UV absorbance on a Nanodrop 2000c.

Here is what the overall study found, with its caveats: Higher generation probabilities were observed for clonotypes shared by all four sorted-subset donors than for non-shared clonotypes. Naive subsets generally had larger estimated clonotype richness than memory subsets. Rarefaction of sorted-subset datasets indicated incomplete sequencing despite the large sequencing depth. Only blood was sampled, and tissue TCR repertoires likely differ from those in blood. Around 5.4% of naive CD4, approximately 3.7% of naive CD8, around 2.3% of memory CD4, and 0.35% to 0.5% of memory CD8 clonotypes were shared across four donors. Because the study included only a small number of donors, the genetic and exposure-history diversity represented was limited. Based on pairwise subsampling, the degree of clonotype sharing among donors was expected to be affected by sequencing depth.

Using the deep immunoSEQ assay, multiplex PCR amplified TCR CDR3 regions from genomic DNA. For each cell subset, the extracted genomic DNA was distributed evenly across all wells of several immunoSEQ 96-well plates, and each plate served as one replicate. For sorted subsets, approximately 200 ng of genomic DNA, equivalent to 30,000 or so T cell genomes, went into each replicate PCR. Purified libraries were measured with a Qubit 3.0 fluorometer, size-checked on a Bioanalyzer 2100, and measured again with the KAPA Library Quantification kit. Each immunoSEQ 96-well plate was sequenced on its own single-read 150-cycle Illumina NextSeq 550 flow cell. The published analysis was carried out like this. Because only junctional sequences without quality scores were contained in the immunoSEQ output, filtering matching that applied to full-length reads could not be performed. To assign V/J genes and CDR3, sequences were annotated using PyIR, a Python wrapper for IgBLAST v1.9, with IMGT germline references. Reads were filtered out if the reads had weak V/J assignments (E-value above 1e-6), no CDR3, stop codons, out-of-frame junctions, or ambiguous translated residues. V3J clonotypes were defined by identical inferred V gene, J gene, and CDR3 amino acid sequence. Percentage overlap between repertoires was computed as shared unique clonotypes divided by the size of the smaller repertoire. Repertoire richness was assessed with RTK rarefaction, the Chao1 estimator, and Recon v2.1 estimates of unobserved clonotypes. Generation probabilities for all TCRbeta clonotypes obtained by the gDNA method from a handful of donors were computed using OLGA. Not all clones reach the TCRdb copy of this immuneACCESS table, which keeps in-frame sequences only. Checked studies attribute under half of the gap to unresolved V genes and leave the rest unexplained. The V and J calls and clone size come from that table; D and trimming were worked out from the DNA. The sample yields about 610,000 clones; approximately 96% were counted once. 0.11% of the sample belongs to the ten largest clones.

Turning to this clone: Its antigen has not been determined. No base-level quality is on record; no much larger clone is a single base apart.

Sequencing was done on a sample of naive CD8+ T cells sorted from blood. In light of the paper, this sample's cell subset or site label describes: CD45RA+CCR7+. The rearranged segments are TRBV27 and TRBJ1-2, and possibly TRBD1, on 6 matching bases. This TCR was sampled from a woman aged 25 to 39 in good health. This receptor carries the CDR3 CASSSTTGLIYGYTF. The DNA sequence is given as TGTGCCAGCAGTAGTACGACAGGTCTTATCTATGGCTACACCTTC.